The clone carrying this TCR beta chain was seen at least ten times. This entry comes from a study of neurological immune-mediated disorders. TCRdb re-derived calls from the 5' RACE reads in MiXCR, one entry per CDR3 protein. The data show around 83,000 distinct CDR3 sequences, with roughly 13% seen just once and 6% to 7% held by the top ten. This CDR3 is built from 15 residues. Trimming removed 5 bases from V and 2 bases from J; junction bases left unmatched: 8. This chain links TRBV12-3 or TRBV12-4 with TRBJ2-7; TRBD2 agrees at 8 bases. This TCR derives from a woman between 50 and 59 years old in good health. Specimen: PBMCs. The CDR3 here is CASSPELADTYEQYF. The CDR3 DNA reads TGTGCCAGCAGTCCCGAACTAGCGGATACCTACGAGCAGTACTTC.